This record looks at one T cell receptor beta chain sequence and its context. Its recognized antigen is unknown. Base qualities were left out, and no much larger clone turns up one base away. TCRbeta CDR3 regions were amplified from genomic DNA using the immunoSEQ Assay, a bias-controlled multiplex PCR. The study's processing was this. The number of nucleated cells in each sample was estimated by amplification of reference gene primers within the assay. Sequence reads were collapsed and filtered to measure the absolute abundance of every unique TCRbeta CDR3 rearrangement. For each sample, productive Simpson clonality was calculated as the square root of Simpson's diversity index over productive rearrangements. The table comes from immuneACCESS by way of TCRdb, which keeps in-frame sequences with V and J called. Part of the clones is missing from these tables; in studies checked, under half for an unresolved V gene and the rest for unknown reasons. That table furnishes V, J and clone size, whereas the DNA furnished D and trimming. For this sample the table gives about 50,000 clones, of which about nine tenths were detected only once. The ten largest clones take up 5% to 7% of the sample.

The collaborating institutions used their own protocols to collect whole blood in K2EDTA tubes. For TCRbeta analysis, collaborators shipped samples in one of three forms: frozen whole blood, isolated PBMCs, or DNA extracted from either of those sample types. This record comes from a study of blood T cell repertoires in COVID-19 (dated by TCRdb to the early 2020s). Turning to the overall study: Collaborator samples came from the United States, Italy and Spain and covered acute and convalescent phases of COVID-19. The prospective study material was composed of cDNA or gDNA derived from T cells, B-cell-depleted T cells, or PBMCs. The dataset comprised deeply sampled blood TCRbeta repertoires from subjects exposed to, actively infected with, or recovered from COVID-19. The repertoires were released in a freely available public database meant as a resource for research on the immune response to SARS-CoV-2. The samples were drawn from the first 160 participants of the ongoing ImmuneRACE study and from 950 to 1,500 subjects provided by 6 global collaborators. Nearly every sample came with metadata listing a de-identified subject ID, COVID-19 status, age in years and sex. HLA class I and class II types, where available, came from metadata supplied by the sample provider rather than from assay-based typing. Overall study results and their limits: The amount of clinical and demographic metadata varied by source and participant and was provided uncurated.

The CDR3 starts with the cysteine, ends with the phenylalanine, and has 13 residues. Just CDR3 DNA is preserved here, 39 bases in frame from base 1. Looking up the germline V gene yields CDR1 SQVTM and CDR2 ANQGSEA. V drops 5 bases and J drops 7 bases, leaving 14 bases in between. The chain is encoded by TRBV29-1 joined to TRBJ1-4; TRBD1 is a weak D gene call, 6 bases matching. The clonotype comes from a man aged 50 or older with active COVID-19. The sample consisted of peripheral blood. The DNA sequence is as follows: TGCAGCGTTACCACAGGGTCCGGTGAAAAACTGTTTTTT. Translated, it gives CSVTTGSGEKLFF.